Listed here is a single T cell receptor (beta chain). The antigen is not known. In the PCR, 60 Vbeta and 13 Jbeta primers were used. Sequenced by immunoSEQ multiplex PCR; TCRdb stores in-frame clones only, minus some. This sample has under 120,000 clones, with around 60% found just once. This sample stems from a study of cytomegalovirus exposure and HLA in healthy donors. The germline CDR1 and CDR2 sequences are SGHRS and YFSETQ. V trimming: 4 bases; J trimming: 5 bases; junction bases outside the gene matches: 12. The CDR3 extends over 16 amino acids. Whole-study findings and limits: Certain sequence variants were highly shared and formed a cluster, and this cluster was likely a sequencing artifact. Per a later analysis, HLA-associated TCR beta chains showed more clonal expansion than other, equally common TCR beta chains. TCR beta sequences reportedly predicted most subjects' HLA-A and HLA-B alleles accurately. In a later analysis, parvovirus B19, influenza, CMV and Epstein-Barr virus appeared linked to several top co-occurrence clusters.

This receptor was obtained from a young man in good health and CMV-seropositive. The sequenced material came from PBMCs. The genes are TRBV5-1 and TRBJ2-3; TRBD2 matches 8 bases. CDR3 loop: CASSPGGGHKLDTQYF. The CDR3, as DNA: TGCGCCAGCAGCCCGGGGGGGGGACACAAATTAGATACGCAGTATTTT.